This entry features one T cell receptor beta chain sequence. This may be a read error, as it is one base from a much larger clone. Libraries were prepared by immunoSEQ multiplex PCR; TCRdb keeps only in-frame clonotypes and omits some of them. The profile shows about 500,000 clones, roughly four fifths of them singletons. The junction had 15 bases not matched to a gene; V was cut back by 5 bases and J by 5 bases. CDR3 length: 17 residues. CDR1 SGHTA and CDR2 FQGNSA come from the germline V gene. The data belong to a study of shared clonotypes between healthy human individuals. The TCR originated in a woman aged 40-49 years in good health. Some clones in this sample may be carry-over from other donors' samples. Sequenced: PBMCs. The chain joins TRBV7-2 to TRBJ2-3; 8 bases match TRBD2. The CDR3 coding sequence is TGTGCCAGCAGCCTCCGCCTAAGCGGGAGCAATGGAGATACGCAGTATTTT. Its translation: CASSLRLSGSNGDTQYF. Complete variable domain (other parts from reference TRBV7-2 and TRBJ2-3): GAGVSQSPSNKVTEKGKDVELRCDPISGHTALYWYRQSLGQGLEFLIYFQGNSAPDKSGLPSDRFSAERTGGSVSTLTIQRTQQEDSAVYLCASSLRLSGSNGDTQYFGPGTRLTVL.